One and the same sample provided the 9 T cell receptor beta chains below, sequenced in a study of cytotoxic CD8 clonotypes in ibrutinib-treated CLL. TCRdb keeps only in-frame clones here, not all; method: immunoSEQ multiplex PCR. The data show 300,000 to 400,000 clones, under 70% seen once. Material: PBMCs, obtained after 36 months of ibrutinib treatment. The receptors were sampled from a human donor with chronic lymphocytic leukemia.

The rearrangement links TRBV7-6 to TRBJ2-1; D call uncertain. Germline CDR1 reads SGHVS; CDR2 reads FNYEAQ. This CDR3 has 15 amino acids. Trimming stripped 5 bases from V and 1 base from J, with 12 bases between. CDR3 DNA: TGTGCCAGCAGCCCCCGCGCGCGTTCCTACAATGAGCAGTTCTTC. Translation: CASSPRARSYNEQFF.

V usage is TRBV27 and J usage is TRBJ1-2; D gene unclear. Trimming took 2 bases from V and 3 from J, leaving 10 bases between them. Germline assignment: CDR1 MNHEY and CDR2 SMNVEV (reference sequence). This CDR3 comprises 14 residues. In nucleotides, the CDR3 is TGTGCCAGCAGTTTAGATCCGGTGGACTATGGCTACACCTTC. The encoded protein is CASSLDPVDYGYTF.

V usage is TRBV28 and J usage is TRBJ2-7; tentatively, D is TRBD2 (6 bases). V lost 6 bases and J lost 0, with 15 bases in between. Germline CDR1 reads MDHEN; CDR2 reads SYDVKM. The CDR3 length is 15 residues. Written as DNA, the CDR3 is TGTGCCAGCAGCCACGGGGCCGGGAGCTCCTACGAGCAGTACTTC. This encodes CASSHGAGSSYEQYF.

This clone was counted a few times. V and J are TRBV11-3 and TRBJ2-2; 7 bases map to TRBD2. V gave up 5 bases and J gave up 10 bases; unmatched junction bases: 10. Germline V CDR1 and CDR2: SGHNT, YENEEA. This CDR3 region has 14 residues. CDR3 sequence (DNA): TGTGCCAGCAGCCAAAGGGGACTACCACAGGAGCTGTTTTTT. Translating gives CASSQRGLPQELFF.

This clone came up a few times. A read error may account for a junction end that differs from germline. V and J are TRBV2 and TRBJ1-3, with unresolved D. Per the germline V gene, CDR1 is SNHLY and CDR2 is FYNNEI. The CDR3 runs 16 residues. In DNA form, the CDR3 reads TGTGCCAGCAGAGAAGCGGGTTACGGGACTGGAAACACCATATATTTT. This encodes CASREAGYGTGNTIYF.

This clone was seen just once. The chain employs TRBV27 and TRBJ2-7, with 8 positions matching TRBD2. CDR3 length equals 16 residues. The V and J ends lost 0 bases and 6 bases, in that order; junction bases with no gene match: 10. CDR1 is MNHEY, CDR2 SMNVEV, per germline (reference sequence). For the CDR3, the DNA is TGTGCCAGCAGTTTATCTAGATTGCGCCGGGGGGGCGAGCAGTACTTC. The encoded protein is CASSLSRLRRGGEQYF.

The CDR3 loop reads CASSEGGVGETQYF. The CDR3 nucleotides are TGTGCCAGCAGTGAAGGCGGTGTCGGAGAGACCCAGTACTTC. V is TRBV6-1 and J is TRBJ2-5, with D unclear. The CDR3 is 14 amino acids. Germline V gene data show CDR1 as MNHNS and CDR2 as SASEGT. Trimming pared 1 base from V and 4 bases from J, leaving 10 bases between.

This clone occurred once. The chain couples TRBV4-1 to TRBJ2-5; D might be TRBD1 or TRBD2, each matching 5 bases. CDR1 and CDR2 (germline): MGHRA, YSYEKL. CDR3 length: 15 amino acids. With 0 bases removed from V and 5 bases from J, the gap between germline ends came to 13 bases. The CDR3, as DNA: TGCGCCAGCAGCCAAGATCTACGGGACGAGGAGACCCAGTACTTC. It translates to CASSQDLRDEETQYF.

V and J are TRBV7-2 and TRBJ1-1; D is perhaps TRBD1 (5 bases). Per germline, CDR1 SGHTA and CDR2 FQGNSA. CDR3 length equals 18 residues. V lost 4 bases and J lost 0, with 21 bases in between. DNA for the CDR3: TGTGCCAGCAGCTCGGGTGGGACCCGGTTACCTATGAACACTGAAGCTTTCTTT. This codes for CASSSGGTRLPMNTEAFF.